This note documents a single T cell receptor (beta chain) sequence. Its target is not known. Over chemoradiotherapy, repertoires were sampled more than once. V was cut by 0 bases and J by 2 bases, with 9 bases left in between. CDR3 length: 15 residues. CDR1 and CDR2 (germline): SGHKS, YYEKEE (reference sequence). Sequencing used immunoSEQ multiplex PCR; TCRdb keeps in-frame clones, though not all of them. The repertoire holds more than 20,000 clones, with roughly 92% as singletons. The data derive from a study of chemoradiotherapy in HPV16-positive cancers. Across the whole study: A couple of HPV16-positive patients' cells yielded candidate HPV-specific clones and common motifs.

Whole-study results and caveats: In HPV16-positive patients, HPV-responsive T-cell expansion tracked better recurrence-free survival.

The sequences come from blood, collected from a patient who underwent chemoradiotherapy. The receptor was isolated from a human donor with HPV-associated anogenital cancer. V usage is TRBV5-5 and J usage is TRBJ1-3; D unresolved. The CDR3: CASSLDLGAGNTIYF. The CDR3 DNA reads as TGTGCCAGCAGCTTGGACCTCGGGGCTGGAAACACCATATATTTT.